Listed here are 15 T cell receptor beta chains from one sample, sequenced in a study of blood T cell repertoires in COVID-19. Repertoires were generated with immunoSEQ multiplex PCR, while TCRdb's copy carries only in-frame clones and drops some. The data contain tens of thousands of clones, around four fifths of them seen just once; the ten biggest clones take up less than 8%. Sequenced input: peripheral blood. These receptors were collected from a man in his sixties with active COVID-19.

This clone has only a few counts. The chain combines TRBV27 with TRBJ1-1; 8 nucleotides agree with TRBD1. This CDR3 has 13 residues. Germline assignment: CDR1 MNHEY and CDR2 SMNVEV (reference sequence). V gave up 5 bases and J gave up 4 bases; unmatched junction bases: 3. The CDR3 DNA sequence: TGTGCCAGCAGTATTCAGGGGGCCACTGAAGCTTTCTTT. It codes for CASSIQGATEAFF.

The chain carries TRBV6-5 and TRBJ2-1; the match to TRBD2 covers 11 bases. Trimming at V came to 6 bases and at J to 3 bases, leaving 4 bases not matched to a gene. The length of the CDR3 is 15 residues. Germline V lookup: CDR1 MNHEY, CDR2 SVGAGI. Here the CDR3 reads CASRGLAGGYNEQFF. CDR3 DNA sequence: TGTGCCAGCAGAGGCCTAGCGGGGGGCTACAATGAGCAGTTCTTC.

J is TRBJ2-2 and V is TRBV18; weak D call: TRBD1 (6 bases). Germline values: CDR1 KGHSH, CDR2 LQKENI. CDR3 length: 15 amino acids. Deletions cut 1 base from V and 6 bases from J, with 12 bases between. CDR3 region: CASSPLGTNPGELFF. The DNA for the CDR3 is TGTGCCAGCTCACCACTTGGGACAAATCCCGGGGAGCTGTTTTTT.

CDR3 amino acids: CASSLWSGGRTKNIQYF. The CDR3 coding sequence is TGTGCCAGCAGTTTATGGAGTGGCGGGAGAACCAAAAACATTCAGTACTTC. The rearrangement uses TRBV28 and TRBJ2-4; TRBD2 matches at 7 bases. Germline trimming cut 0 bases from V and 2 bases from J; bases unmatched to any gene: 7. The CDR3 totals 17 residues. CDR1 is MDHEN and CDR2 is SYDVKM in the germline V gene.

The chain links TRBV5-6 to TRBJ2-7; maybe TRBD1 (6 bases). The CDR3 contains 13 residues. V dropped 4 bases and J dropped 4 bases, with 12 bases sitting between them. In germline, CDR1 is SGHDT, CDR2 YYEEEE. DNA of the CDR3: TGTGCCAGCAGCGTAGGGGGTAGTTACGAGCAGTACTTC. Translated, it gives CASSVGGSYEQYF. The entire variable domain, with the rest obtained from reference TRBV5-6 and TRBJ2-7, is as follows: DAGVTQSPTHLIKTRGQQVTLRCSPKSGHDTVSWYQQALGQGPQFIFQYYEEEERQRGNFPDRFSGHQFPNYSSELNVNALLLGDSALYLCASSVGGSYEQYFGPGTRLTVT.

Here the CDR3 reads CASRWASGRLGAYEQYF. The CDR3 DNA follows: TGTGCCAGCAGGTGGGCTAGCGGGAGGCTGGGGGCCTACGAGCAGTACTTC. The chain uses TRBV27 and TRBJ2-7; 11 bases line up with TRBD2. The CDR3 is 17 residues long. CDR1 and CDR2 (germline): MNHEY, SMNVEV (reference sequence). V lost 6 bases, J lost 2 bases, and 12 bases stayed unmatched.

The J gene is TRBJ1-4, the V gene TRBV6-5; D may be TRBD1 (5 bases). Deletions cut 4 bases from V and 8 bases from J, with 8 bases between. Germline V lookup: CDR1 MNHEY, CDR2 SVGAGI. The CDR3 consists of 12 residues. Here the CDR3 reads CASSSGIEKLFF. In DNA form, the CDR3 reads TGTGCCAGCAGTTCAGGGATCGAAAAACTGTTTTTT.

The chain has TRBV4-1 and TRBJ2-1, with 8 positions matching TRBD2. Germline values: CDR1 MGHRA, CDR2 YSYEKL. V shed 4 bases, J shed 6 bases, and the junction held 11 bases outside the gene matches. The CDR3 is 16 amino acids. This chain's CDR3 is CASSPSGRARVNEQFF. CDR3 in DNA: TGCGCCAGCAGCCCCAGCGGGAGAGCCCGCGTCAATGAGCAGTTCTTC.

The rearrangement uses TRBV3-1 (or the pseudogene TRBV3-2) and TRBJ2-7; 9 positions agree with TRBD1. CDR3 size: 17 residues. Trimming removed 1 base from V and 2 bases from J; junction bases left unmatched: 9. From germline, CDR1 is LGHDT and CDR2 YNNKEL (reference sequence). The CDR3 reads CASSQVGFGQGTYEQYF. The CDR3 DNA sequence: TGTGCCAGCAGCCAAGTCGGTTTCGGACAGGGGACCTACGAGCAGTACTTC.

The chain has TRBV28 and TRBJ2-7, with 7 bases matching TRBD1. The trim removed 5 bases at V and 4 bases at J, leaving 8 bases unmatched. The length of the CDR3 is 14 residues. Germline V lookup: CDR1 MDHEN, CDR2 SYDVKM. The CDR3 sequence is CASSDDRVLYEQYF. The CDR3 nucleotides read TGTGCCAGCAGTGATGACAGGGTACTATACGAGCAGTACTTC.

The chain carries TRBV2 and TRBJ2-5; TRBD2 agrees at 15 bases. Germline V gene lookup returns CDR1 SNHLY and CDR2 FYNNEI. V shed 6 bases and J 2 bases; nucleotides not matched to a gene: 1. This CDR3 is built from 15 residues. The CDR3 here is CASSGTSGGQETQYF. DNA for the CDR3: TGTGCCAGCAGCGGGACTAGCGGGGGGCAAGAGACCCAGTACTTC.

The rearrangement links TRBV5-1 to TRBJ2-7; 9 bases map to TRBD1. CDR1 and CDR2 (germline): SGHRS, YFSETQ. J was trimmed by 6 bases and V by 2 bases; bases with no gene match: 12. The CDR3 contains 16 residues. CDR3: CASSLPGGTGTREQYF. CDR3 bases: TGCGCCAGCAGCTTACCGGGCGGGACAGGGACCCGCGAGCAGTACTTC.

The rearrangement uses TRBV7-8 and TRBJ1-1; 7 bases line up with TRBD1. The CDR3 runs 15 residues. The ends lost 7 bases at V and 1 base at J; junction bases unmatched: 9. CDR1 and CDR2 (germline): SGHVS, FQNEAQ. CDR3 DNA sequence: TGTGCCAGCACCATAGGGCGGACAGGGAACACTGAAGCTTTCTTT. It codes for CASTIGRTGNTEAFF. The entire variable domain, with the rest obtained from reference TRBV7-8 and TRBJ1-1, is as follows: GAGVSQSPRYKVAKRGQDVALRCDPISGHVSLFWYQQALGQGPEFLTYFQNEAQLDKSGLPSDRFFAERPEGSVSTLKIQRTQQEDSAVYLCASTIGRTGNTEAFFGQGTRLTVV.

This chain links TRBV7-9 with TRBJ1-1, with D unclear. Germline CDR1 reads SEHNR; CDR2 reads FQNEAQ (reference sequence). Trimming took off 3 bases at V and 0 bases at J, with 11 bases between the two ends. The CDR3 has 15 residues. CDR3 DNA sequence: TGTGCCAGCAGCTTCCTTAGCCGGGTGAACACTGAAGCTTTCTTT. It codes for CASSFLSRVNTEAFF.

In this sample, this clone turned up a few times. This chain's CDR3 is CASSLEAGRNQPQHF. The CDR3 bases are TGTGCCAGCAGCTTAGAGGCAGGGCGCAATCAGCCCCAGCATTTT. J is TRBJ1-5 and V is TRBV7-2; D perhaps matches TRBD1 (5 bases). Germline assignment: CDR1 SGHTA and CDR2 FQGNSA. CDR3 length: 15 amino acids. With 1 base removed from V and 2 bases from J, the gap between germline ends came to 9 bases.